A selection of T cell receptor beta chains follows, all from one sample in a study of blood T cell repertoires in COVID-19. Measured with immunoSEQ multiplex PCR; TCRdb has only the in-frame clones, and not every one. Here the sample spans approximately 150,000 clones, around 90% being singletons. The sample comprised peripheral blood. The source is a man aged 60 to 75 with active or convalescent COVID-19. Both conserved end residues are part of each CDR3. D genes are given only for firm matches. The size entry is marked missing in some rows and otherwise reads once, few, many or a size class.

J gene: TRBJ2-2
V gene: TRBV14
clone size: NA
D gene: TRBD1
CDR3 DNA: TGTGCCAGCAGCCACCCCCGGGACAGGGGCTGGACCGGGGAGCTGTTTTTT
CDR3 protein: CASSHPRDRGWTGELFF

J gene: TRBJ1-1
V gene: TRBV6-2/TRBV6-3
clone size: NA
D gene: NA
CDR3 DNA: TGTGCCAGCAGTTCTCCGGGAACCACTGAAGCTTTCTTT
CDR3 protein: CASSSPGTTEAFF

J gene: TRBJ1-1
V gene: TRBV19
clone size: NA
D gene: NA
CDR3 DNA: TGTGCCAGTAGTCACAACAGGGACACTGAAGCTTTCTTT
CDR3 protein: CASSHNRDTEAFF

J gene: TRBJ1-6
V gene: TRBV6-5
clone size: NA
D gene: NA
CDR3 DNA: TGTGCCAGCAGCCAATCTAATTCACCCCTCCACTTT
CDR3 protein: CASSQSNSPLHF

J gene: TRBJ2-5
V gene: TRBV4-1
clone size: NA
D gene: TRBD2
CDR3 DNA: TGCGCCAGCAGCCGAATGGGACTAGGGGAGACCCAGTACTTC
CDR3 protein: CASSRMGLGETQYF

J gene: TRBJ1-6
V gene: TRBV5-6
clone size: NA
D gene: NA
CDR3 DNA: TGTGCCAGCAGCTTGTACGGGTTAGTGTATTCACCCCTCCACTTT
CDR3 protein: CASSLYGLVYSPLHF

J gene: TRBJ1-6
V gene: TRBV5-8
clone size: NA
D gene: TRBD1
CDR3 DNA: TGTGCCAGCAGCCGGACAGGCTTAATGGCTAATTCACCCCTCCACTTT
CDR3 protein: CASSRTGLMANSPLHF

J gene: TRBJ2-3
V gene: TRBV9
clone size: NA
D gene: TRBD2
CDR3 DNA: TGTGCCAGCAGCGCGTCCTACGGGGGGAGGGCGGCAGATACGCAGTATTTT
CDR3 protein: CASSASYGGRAADTQYF

J gene: TRBJ2-3
V gene: TRBV7-9
clone size: NA
D gene: NA
CDR3 DNA: TGTGCCAGCAGCCTTGGGACTTTCACAGATACGCAGTATTTT
CDR3 protein: CASSLGTFTDTQYF

J gene: TRBJ1-1
V gene: TRBV5-4
clone size: NA
D gene: NA
CDR3 DNA: TGTGCCAGCAGGTTGAGACGAGAGGGACTCAATAGGGACACTGAAGCTTTCTTT
CDR3 protein: CASRLRREGLNRDTEAFF

J gene: TRBJ2-7
V gene: TRBV29-1
clone size: NA
D gene: TRBD2
CDR3 DNA: TGCAGCGCACTGGGACTAGCGGGAGCTTTCGAGCAGTACTTC
CDR3 protein: CSALGLAGAFEQYF

J gene: TRBJ2-2
V gene: TRBV7-7
clone size: NA
D gene: TRBD1
CDR3 DNA: TGTGCTAGCAGCTTAGGGGACAGCGCGAACACCGGGGAGCTGTTTTTT
CDR3 protein: CASSLGDSANTGELFF

J gene: TRBJ2-1
V gene: TRBV28
clone size: NA
D gene: NA
CDR3 DNA: TGTGCCAGCAGTACCACCTCGACTATACCCCCTCTCAATGAGCAGTTCTTC
CDR3 protein: CASSTTSTIPPLNEQFF

J gene: TRBJ2-7
V gene: TRBV24-1
clone size: NA
D gene: TRBD2
CDR3 DNA: TGTGCCACCAGTGATATGACGGGAGGCGGCGAGCAGTACTTC
CDR3 protein: CATSDMTGGGEQYF

J gene: TRBJ2-3
V gene: TRBV30
clone size: NA
D gene: TRBD2
CDR3 DNA: TGTGCCTGGAGTGTATGGGCGGGAGAAGAAGATACGCAGTATTTT
CDR3 protein: CAWSVWAGEEDTQYF

J gene: TRBJ2-7
V gene: TRBV30
clone size: NA
D gene: TRBD1
CDR3 DNA: TGTGCCTGGCACCAGAAAGGGGGCGGCGAGCAGTACTTC
CDR3 protein: CAWHQKGGGEQYF

J gene: TRBJ1-1
V gene: TRBV6-6
clone size: NA
D gene: NA
CDR3 DNA: TGTGCCAGCAGTTCCCAGGGAACAACGAACACTGAAGCTTTCTTT
CDR3 protein: CASSSQGTTNTEAFF

J gene: TRBJ2-5
V gene: TRBV7-2
clone size: once
D gene: NA
CDR3 DNA: TGTGCCAGCAGCTTAGCGTCCCCCGTACGGCAAGAGACCCAGTACTTC
CDR3 protein: CASSLASPVRQETQYF

J gene: TRBJ2-7
V gene: TRBV27
clone size: NA
D gene: NA
CDR3 DNA: TGTGCCAGCAGTTTATCATTACAGACTAGGAGCGAGCAGTACTTC
CDR3 protein: CASSLSLQTRSEQYF

J gene: TRBJ2-7
V gene: TRBV12-3/TRBV12-4
clone size: NA
D gene: TRBD1
CDR3 DNA: TGTGCCAGCAGTTTCCCCCCAGGGGGCAAGCAGTACTTC
CDR3 protein: CASSFPPGGKQYF

J gene: TRBJ2-1
V gene: TRBV20-1
clone size: NA
D gene: NA
CDR3 DNA: TGCAGTGCTAGTCAGTGGGAGTCATATGAGCAGTTCTTC
CDR3 protein: CSASQWESYEQFF

J gene: TRBJ1-2
V gene: TRBV5-6
clone size: NA
D gene: TRBD1
CDR3 DNA: TGTGCCAGCTCTCTTCCTAATAACAGGGGATATGGCTACACCTTC
CDR3 protein: CASSLPNNRGYGYTF

J gene: TRBJ1-1
V gene: TRBV5-8
clone size: NA
D gene: NA
CDR3 DNA: TGTGCCAGCAGCGCCCAGGGGCCCACTGAAGCTTTCTTT
CDR3 protein: CASSAQGPTEAFF

J gene: TRBJ2-1
V gene: TRBV5-5
clone size: NA
D gene: TRBD2
CDR3 DNA: TGTGCCAGCAGCTCGATTAGCGGGACGGGCGATGAGCAGTTCTTC
CDR3 protein: CASSSISGTGDEQFF

J gene: TRBJ2-7
V gene: TRBV10-2
clone size: NA
D gene: TRBD2
CDR3 DNA: TGCGCCAGCCGGGATCCATCGGGGGGGGAGCAGTACTTC
CDR3 protein: CASRDPSGGEQYF

J gene: TRBJ2-7
V gene: TRBV6-6
clone size: NA
D gene: NA
CDR3 DNA: TGTGCCAGCAACGCCGTCGGCGAGCAGTACTTC
CDR3 protein: CASNAVGEQYF

J gene: TRBJ2-5
V gene: TRBV2
clone size: NA
D gene: NA
CDR3 DNA: TGTGCCAGCAGTCGACAGAACCAAGAGACCCAGTACTTC
CDR3 protein: CASSRQNQETQYF

J gene: TRBJ2-7
V gene: TRBV6-2/TRBV6-3
clone size: NA
D gene: TRBD1
CDR3 DNA: TGTGCCAGCAGTAATATTCCGGGACAGGACCATACCTCCTACGAGCAGTACTTC
CDR3 protein: CASSNIPGQDHTSYEQYF

J gene: TRBJ2-7
V gene: TRBV28
clone size: NA
D gene: NA
CDR3 DNA: TGTGCCAGCAGTTACGAGCGTGGACTGGGGGGCGAGCAGTACTTC
CDR3 protein: CASSYERGLGGEQYF

J gene: TRBJ2-7
V gene: TRBV6-5
clone size: NA
D gene: TRBD2
CDR3 DNA: TGTGCCAGCAGTTACTCCGTAGCGGGAGATGATGAGCAGTACTTC
CDR3 protein: CASSYSVAGDDEQYF

J gene: TRBJ2-7
V gene: TRBV3-1/TRBV3-2
clone size: NA
D gene: NA
CDR3 DNA: TGTGCCAGCAGCCAAGCCGGGTCAGCCTACGAGCAGTACTTC
CDR3 protein: CASSQAGSAYEQYF

J gene: TRBJ2-5
V gene: TRBV18
clone size: NA
D gene: TRBD2
CDR3 DNA: TGTGCCAGCTCACCAAAGGGACTAGCGGGATCCCAAGAGACCCAGTACTTC
CDR3 protein: CASSPKGLAGSQETQYF

J gene: TRBJ2-1
V gene: TRBV7-2
clone size: NA
D gene: TRBD1
CDR3 DNA: TGTGCCAGCAGTTCCCCGGGACAGGGGACCGATGAGCAGTTCTTC
CDR3 protein: CASSSPGQGTDEQFF

J gene: TRBJ1-2
V gene: TRBV20-1
clone size: NA
D gene: NA
CDR3 DNA: TGCAGTGCTAGTGACCAGGGCGGCTACACCTTC
CDR3 protein: CSASDQGGYTF

J gene: TRBJ2-6
V gene: TRBV19
clone size: NA
D gene: TRBD1
CDR3 DNA: TGTGCCAGTACTCGACAGGGAATGGGCTCTGGGGCCAACGTCCTGACTTTC
CDR3 protein: CASTRQGMGSGANVLTF

J gene: TRBJ2-6
V gene: TRBV18
clone size: NA
D gene: TRBD1
CDR3 DNA: TGTGCCAGCTCACCACGGACAGGGAGTAGCCTAACTGGGGCCAACGTCCTGACTTTC
CDR3 protein: CASSPRTGSSLTGANVLTF

J gene: TRBJ1-5
V gene: TRBV6-5
clone size: once
D gene: NA
CDR3 DNA: TGTGCCAGCAGTTACTCGCGGGGAAACAATCAGCCCCAGCATTTT
CDR3 protein: CASSYSRGNNQPQHF

J gene: TRBJ2-3
V gene: TRBV21-1
clone size: NA
D gene: NA
CDR3 DNA: TGTGCCAGCAGGGAAAGGTCCCGGGGGAAGTGGACAGATACGCAGTATTTT
CDR3 protein: CASRERSRGKWTDTQYF

J gene: TRBJ2-1
V gene: TRBV10-3
clone size: once
D gene: TRBD1
CDR3 DNA: TGTGCCATCAGCAGGGGGACAGGGAGTGGGGATGAGCAGTTCTTC
CDR3 protein: CAISRGTGSGDEQFF

J gene: TRBJ1-2
V gene: TRBV2
clone size: NA
D gene: NA
CDR3 DNA: TGTGCCAGCAGTGAATCAGGTCGTGGCTACACCTTC
CDR3 protein: CASSESGRGYTF

J gene: TRBJ2-5
V gene: TRBV6-6
clone size: NA
D gene: NA
CDR3 DNA: TGTGCCAGCAGTTTTCAGGGCTTGGGGCAAGAGACCCAGTACTTC
CDR3 protein: CASSFQGLGQETQYF

J gene: TRBJ1-2
V gene: TRBV9
clone size: NA
D gene: TRBD1
CDR3 DNA: TGTGCCAGCAGCGGAGGGACAGCATATGGCTACACCTTC
CDR3 protein: CASSGGTAYGYTF

J gene: TRBJ2-4
V gene: TRBV3-1/TRBV3-2
clone size: many
D gene: TRBD1
CDR3 DNA: TGTGCCAGCAGCCAAGCGTCTAGGGACAGACTAGCCAAAAACATTCAGTACTTC
CDR3 protein: CASSQASRDRLAKNIQYF

J gene: TRBJ1-5
V gene: TRBV28
clone size: NA
D gene: TRBD1
CDR3 DNA: TGTGCCAGCAGATCGGACAGGGGGCGATTTCAGCCCCAGCATTTT
CDR3 protein: CASRSDRGRFQPQHF

J gene: TRBJ1-1
V gene: TRBV9
clone size: NA
D gene: TRBD1
CDR3 DNA: TGTGCCAGCAGCGTAGGTGGCAGGGGGCGGCCCACTGAAGCTTTCTTT
CDR3 protein: CASSVGGRGRPTEAFF

J gene: TRBJ2-6
V gene: TRBV18
clone size: NA
D gene: NA
CDR3 DNA: TGTGCCAGCTCACCCCGTTCAGGGGCGATCTCTGGGGCCAACGTCCTGACTTTC
CDR3 protein: CASSPRSGAISGANVLTF

J gene: TRBJ2-7
V gene: TRBV30
clone size: once
D gene: NA
CDR3 DNA: TGTGCCTGGAGGACCGGACTTGAGCAGTACTTC
CDR3 protein: CAWRTGLEQYF

J gene: TRBJ2-7
V gene: TRBV25-1
clone size: NA
D gene: TRBD2
CDR3 DNA: TGTGCCAGCAGTGCGGGGGGCGAGCAGTACTTC
CDR3 protein: CASSAGGEQYF

J gene: TRBJ2-7
V gene: TRBV7-9
clone size: few
D gene: TRBD1
CDR3 DNA: TGTGCCAGCAGCCCCCGGACAGGGTTCGAGCAGTACTTC
CDR3 protein: CASSPRTGFEQYF

J gene: TRBJ2-7
V gene: TRBV5-1
clone size: NA
D gene: TRBD1
CDR3 DNA: TGCGCCAGCAGCTGGACCGGGACAGGGTACGAGCAGTACTTC
CDR3 protein: CASSWTGTGYEQYF

J gene: TRBJ1-6
V gene: TRBV7-9
clone size: once
D gene: NA
CDR3 DNA: TGTGCCAGCAGCTTAGGATCTGGTGCAGGAAGCTCCTATAATTCACCCCTCCACTTT
CDR3 protein: CASSLGSGAGSSYNSPLHF

J gene: TRBJ1-5
V gene: TRBV28
clone size: few
D gene: NA
CDR3 DNA: TGTGCCAGCAGTTTCCGTGATCAGCCCCAGCATTTT
CDR3 protein: CASSFRDQPQHF

J gene: TRBJ2-7
V gene: TRBV6-5
clone size: NA
D gene: TRBD2
CDR3 DNA: TGTGCCAGCAGTTCCCTCCCTGCGGGGGGTACCTACGAGCAGTACTTC
CDR3 protein: CASSSLPAGGTYEQYF